The entry below describes one T cell receptor beta chain. Its antigen is unidentified. This entry belongs to a study of cytomegalovirus exposure and HLA in healthy donors. Findings and caveats of the study: Common viral pathogens were later found to be apparently linked to several of the most significant clusters. By HLA locus, TCR association rates varied in a later analysis, with DRB1 showing the most and HLA-C the fewest.

Primers for the PCR totalled 60 Vbeta and 13 Jbeta. TCRdb's copy holds only in-frame clones and misses some; the assay was immunoSEQ multiplex PCR. The top ten clones hold 2.4% of a sample with 130,000 to 150,000 clones, around three quarters of them seen once. V shed 1 base, J shed 3 bases, and the junction held 6 bases outside the gene matches. This CDR3 has 15 residues. Germline V gene data show CDR1 as MNHNS and CDR2 as SASEGT. The V gene is TRBV6-1, the J gene TRBJ2-7; 7 bases are shared with TRBD1. This TCR derives from a woman aged 18-35 years in good health and CMV-seropositive. Sequencing was performed on PBMCs. In DNA, the CDR3 is TGTGCCAGCAGTGAAGAGGACAGGCGAGGCTACGAGCAGTACTTC. This sequence encodes CASSEEDRRGYEQYF.